Reported below is one TCR beta chain. Its antigen is undetermined. In germline, CDR1 is SGHRS, CDR2 YFSETQ. The CDR3 covers 14 residues. Trimming removed 6 bases at V and 5 bases at J, with 17 bases between. The sample is drawn from a study of shared clonotypes between healthy human individuals. Data came from immunoSEQ multiplex PCR; TCRdb stores just in-frame clones and leaves some out. In the table there are approximately 320,000 clones, 80% to 90% of which are singletons. Findings and limits, study-wide: Rarefaction analysis demonstrated incomplete sorted-subset sequencing notwithstanding large depth.

Healthy HIV-negative adults without recent acute infections or vaccinations served as donors. This chain uses TRBV5-1 with TRBJ1-1; D is undetermined. The source material was memory CD8+ T cells sorted from blood. Specified subset: CD45RO+ cells pooled with CCR7-negative TemRA cells. This receptor was identified in a man aged 18 to 35 in good health. The CDR3 protein is CASNPDTAWTEAFF. DNA of the CDR3: TGCGCCAGCAACCCCGACACCGCGTGGACTGAAGCTTTCTTT.